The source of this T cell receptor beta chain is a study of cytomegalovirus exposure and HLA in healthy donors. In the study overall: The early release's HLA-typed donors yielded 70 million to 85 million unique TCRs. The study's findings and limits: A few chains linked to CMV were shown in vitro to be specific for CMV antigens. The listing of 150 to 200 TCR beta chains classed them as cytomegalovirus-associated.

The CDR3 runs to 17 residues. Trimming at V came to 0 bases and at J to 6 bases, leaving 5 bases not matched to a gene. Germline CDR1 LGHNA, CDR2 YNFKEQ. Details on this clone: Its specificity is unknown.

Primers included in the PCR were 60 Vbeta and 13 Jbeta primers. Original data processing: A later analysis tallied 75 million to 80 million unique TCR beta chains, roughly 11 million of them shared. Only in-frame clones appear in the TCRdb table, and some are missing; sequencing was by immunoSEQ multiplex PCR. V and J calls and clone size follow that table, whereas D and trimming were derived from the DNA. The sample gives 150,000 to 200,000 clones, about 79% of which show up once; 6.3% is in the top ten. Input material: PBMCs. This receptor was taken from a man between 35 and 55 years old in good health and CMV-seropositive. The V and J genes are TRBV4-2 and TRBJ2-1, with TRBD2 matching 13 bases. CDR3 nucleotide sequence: TGTGCCAGCAGCCAAGATCGCAGGACTAGCGGGAGCAATGAGCAGTTCTTC. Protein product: CASSQDRRTSGSNEQFF.